This T cell receptor (beta chain) is from a study of T cell responses to AZD1222 COVID-19 vaccine. Points from the study as a whole: Only six people who got AZD1222 tested seropositive at baseline.

The method was immunoSEQ multiplex PCR; TCRdb's version includes in-frame clones alone and lacks a portion of them. The sample lists about 73,000 clones, around 82% seen once, with 47% in the top ten. This clone was observed a single time. Its antigen remains unknown. CDR3 length: 12 residues. V lost 4 bases and J 4 bases, leaving 8 bases between the germline ends. Germline V gene data show CDR1 as SGHNT and CDR2 as YYREEE (reference sequence). The sequence came from an adult who received the AZD1222 COVID-19 vaccine. V usage is TRBV5-4 and J usage is TRBJ1-1, with TRBD1 as a possible D gene (6 bases). Source: peripheral blood, taken 28 days after the second AZD1222 dose. The CDR3 loop reads CASSLQGTEAFF. The CDR3 coding sequence is TGTGCCAGCAGCCTACAGGGCACTGAAGCTTTCTTT.